These 10 T cell receptor beta chains share one sample of origin, sequenced in a study of blood T cells in healthy people across ages. Primed by a sample-barcoded 5' primer and a J-beta primer mix, a second PCR proceeded for about 6 to 12 cycles. TCRdb called the 5' RACE reads again in MiXCR, with one record for every CDR3 protein. The repertoire includes around 1,800,000 distinct CDR3 sequences, approximately 39% of them detected once, and 20% to 25% sits in the top ten. Sequences were obtained from blood. The receptors were gathered from a human donor in good health.

This clonotype was picked up a small number of times. The V gene is TRBV12-3 or TRBV12-4, the J gene TRBJ2-1; 8 bases fit TRBD2. This CDR3 has 16 residues. J was trimmed by 6 bases and V by 6 bases; bases with no gene match: 13. The CDR3 sequence is CASSPLAGSFCNEQFF. CDR3 bases: TGTGCCAGCAGCCCCTTAGCGGGGTCATTTTGCAATGAGCAGTTCTTC.

This sequence joins TRBV21-1 and TRBJ1-1; the table's TRBD1 call for D was not verified on the DNA. TRBV21-1 is a documented pseudogene. The CDR3 is made up of 15 amino acids. CDR3 protein: CASSKTPGGETEAFF. For the CDR3, the DNA is TGTGCCAGCAGCAAAACCCCCGGTGGGGAGACTGAAGCTTTCTTT.

The V gene is TRBV2, the J gene TRBJ2-7; the match to TRBD2 covers 11 bases. CDR3 length: 16 residues. V dropped 8 bases and J dropped 12; count of bases not matched to a gene: 21. CDR1 and CDR2 (germline): SNHLY, FYNNEI. DNA for the CDR3: TGTGCCAGCCAACCAGAACTAGCGGGGGAGACGGAGACCCCGTACTTC. Translation: CASQPELAGETETPYF.

The chain links TRBV7-2 to TRBJ1-1, with 7 bases lining up with TRBD1. The germline gives CDR1 SGHTA, CDR2 FQGNSA. Germline trimming cut 3 bases from V and 11 bases from J; bases unmatched to any gene: 6. The CDR3 extends over 12 amino acids. CDR3: CASSFTGALAFF. The DNA of the CDR3 is TGTGCCAGCAGCTTCACAGGGGCGCTGGCTTTCTTT. Combining the CDR3 with reference TRBV7-2 and TRBJ1-1 gives the whole variable domain GAGVSQSPSNKVTEKGKDVELRCDPISGHTALYWYRQSLGQGLEFLIYFQGNSAPDKSGLPSDRFSAERTGGSVSTLTIQRTQQEDSAVYLCASSFTGALAFFGQGTRLTVV.

This clonotype was detected only a few times. The chain couples TRBV20-1 to TRBJ2-5; 11 nucleotides agree with TRBD2. CDR3 length equals 16 residues. Germline V lookup: CDR1 DFQATT, CDR2 SNEGSKA (reference sequence). Trimming at V came to 2 bases and at J to 2 bases, leaving 7 bases not matched to a gene. The CDR3 DNA reads as TGCAGTGCTAGACCCCTAACTAGCGGGAGACAAGAGACCCAGTACTTC. Amino acids: CSARPLTSGRQETQYF.

The table lists this clonotype with a few counts. The chain is built from TRBV5-6 and TRBJ1-2, with D possibly being TRBD1 (5 bases). With 0 bases removed from V and 6 bases from J, the gap between germline ends came to 15 bases. Germline CDR1 and CDR2: SGHDT and YYEEEE. This CDR3 is built from 15 residues. For the CDR3, the DNA is TGTGCCAGCAGCTTGGTTACCAGGGCTTGTGATGGCTACACCTTC. Its translation is CASSLVTRACDGYTF. The full variable domain, its missing parts supplied by reference TRBV5-6 and TRBJ1-2, is DAGVTQSPTHLIKTRGQQVTLRCSPKSGHDTVSWYQQALGQGPQFIFQYYEEEERQRGNFPDRFSGHQFPNYSSELNVNALLLGDSALYLCASSLVTRACDGYTFGSGTRLTVV.

This chain uses TRBV11-1 with TRBJ1-1, with 7 bases aligning to TRBD1. The CDR3 loop spans 13 amino acids. V was pared by 9 bases and J by 4 bases, with 8 bases of the junction left unmatched. The V gene's germline CDR1 is SGHAT and CDR2 FQDESV (reference sequence). The CDR3 nucleotides are TGTGCCAGTCAGACAGGGTCGAGCACTGAAGCTTTCTTT. Its protein is CASQTGSSTEAFF.

V and J are TRBV20-1 and TRBJ2-5; 8 nucleotides line up with TRBD1. Germline V lookup: CDR1 DFQATT, CDR2 SNEGSKA (reference sequence). The V gene end was trimmed by 1 base and the J gene end by 5 bases; junction bases not matched to a gene: 12. This CDR3 spans 16 amino acids. CDR3 DNA sequence: TGCAGTGCTAGAGTCTTGGGGCAGGGGGCGCGTGAGACCCAGTACTTC. Protein: CSARVLGQGARETQYF.

This clonotype occurred a few times. The V call is TRBV19, the J call TRBJ1-5; TRBD1 is a possible D gene (5 bases). The length of the CDR3 is 15 residues. V was shortened by 6 bases and J by 0 bases, with 12 bases between the two germline ends. Germline-derived CDR1 and CDR2 are LNHDA and SQIVND (reference sequence). CDR3 DNA: TGTGCCAGTAGCCGACAGACCTCTAGCAATCAGCCCCAGCATTTT. Its translation is CASSRQTSSNQPQHF.

Here the CDR3 DNA reads TGTGCCAGCAGCCCGGGGAGGCAGGGTGCTGATACGCAGTATTTT. The encoded protein is CASSPGRQGADTQYF. The chain is built from TRBV7-2 and TRBJ2-3, with D perhaps TRBD2 (6 bases). The CDR3 is made up of 15 amino acids. V was shortened by 5 bases and J by 6 bases, with 18 bases between the two germline ends. The V gene's germline CDR1 is SGHTA and CDR2 FQGNSA.